What follows are 29 T cell receptor beta chains derived from one specimen sequenced in a study of tumor and adjacent non-tumor tissue in lung cancer. TCRbeta libraries were built with three rounds of nested PCR, modified from ARM-PCR. From the multiplex PCR reads, TCRdb called clonotypes with MiXCR, one entry per CDR3 protein. Among about 80,000 distinct CDR3 sequences listed, roughly 80% were seen once. The template was RNA from unsorted bulk tissue. Sequencing was performed on lung tumor tissue. All receptors come from a woman between 50 and 59 years old with non-small cell lung cancer.

The chain is built from TRBV21-1 and TRBJ2-7; TRBD1, the table's D call, lacks a check against the DNA. TRBV21-1 is noted as a pseudogene. The CDR3 is 23 amino acids. CDR3 residues: CASSKATNRTRVVLASAAYEQYF. CDR3 DNA sequence: TGTGCCAGCAGTAAAGCTACCAACAGGACAAGGGTGGTTTTGGCTAGCGCAGCCTACGAGCAGTACTTC.

This chain joins TRBV20-1 and TRBJ1-1, with D possibly matching TRBD1 (6 bases). The CDR3 contains 15 residues. Deletions cut 6 bases from V and 3 bases from J, with 20 bases between. Germline V lookup: CDR1 DFQATT, CDR2 SNEGSKA (reference sequence). CDR3 amino acids: CSAPLEGGADTEAFF. The CDR3 nucleotides read TGCAGTGCCCCATTAGAGGGGGGCGCGGACACTGAAGCTTTCTTT.

Concerning this clonotype itself: The germline gene is not matched at one end of the junction; a read error may be the cause. The chain combines TRBV12-3 or TRBV12-4 with TRBJ2-7; D gene unclear. The CDR3 is 14 residues long. DNA for the CDR3: TGTGCCAGCAGTCTGATTACGACCGGCGTTGAGCGGTACTTC. This gives the protein CASSLITTGVERYF.

V and J are TRBV29-1 and TRBJ2-1, with D hard to call. Deletions cut 3 bases from V and 7 bases from J, with 7 bases between. The CDR3 consists of 11 residues. Germline V CDR1 and CDR2: SQVTM, ANQGSEA. In DNA, the CDR3 is TGCAGCGTTGACGCTATAAATGAGCAGTTCTTC. Translation gives CSVDAINEQFF.

Comment on this clonotype: Compared with germline, one end of the junction differs, possibly owing to a read error. The chain recombines TRBV5-4 with TRBJ2-7; D is undetermined. This CDR3 contains 16 residues. The germline gives CDR1 SGHNT, CDR2 YYREEE (reference sequence). In DNA form, the CDR3 reads TGTGCCAGCAGTTCCCACCCGACCATCAGCTCCTACGAGCAGTACTTT. This translates into CASSSHPTISSYEQYF.

This clonotype has a count of ten or more. The chain employs TRBV12-3 or TRBV12-4 and TRBJ1-1, with D unresolved. The CDR3 is 13 residues long. V was shortened by 2 bases and J by 3 bases, with 7 bases between the two germline ends. The CDR3 coding sequence is TGTGCCAGCAGTTTAAGACCGCACACTGAAGCTTTCTTT. Protein product: CASSLRPHTEAFF.

The CDR3 sequence: CATNAGTASTEAFF. In DNA form, the CDR3 reads TGTGCCACCAATGCTGGGACAGCGAGCACTGAAGCTTTCTTT. The chain couples TRBV24-1 to TRBJ1-1, with 7 nucleotides matching TRBD1. The V gene end was trimmed by 8 bases and the J gene end by 4 bases; junction bases not matched to a gene: 9. The germline V gene has CDR1 KGHDR and CDR2 SFDVKD. The CDR3 sequence is 14 residues long.

As regards this clonotype: The conserved closing phenylalanine or tryptophan is absent in this CDR3, likely reflecting a read error. The gene calls are TRBV5-4 and TRBJ2-7, with 11 bases aligning to TRBD2. The V gene end was trimmed by 6 bases and the J gene end by 4 bases; junction bases not matched to a gene: 12. The CDR3 is 16 residues long. CDR1 SGHNT and CDR2 YYREEE come from the germline V gene (reference sequence). The CDR3 DNA reads TGTGCCAGCAACTACATAGCGGGAGGGTTGTCTTACGAGCAGTACTTA. As protein: CASNYIAGGLSYEQYL.

About this clonotype itself: As the CDR3 is not closed by the conserved phenylalanine or tryptophan, this likely results from a read error. The chain is built from TRBV20-1 and TRBJ2-1, with TRBD2 matching 11 bases. Germline CDR1 and CDR2: DFQATT and SNEGSKA (reference sequence). The CDR3 has 15 amino acids. DNA of the CDR3: TGCAGAGCGCTCGGGACTAGCGGACTCACGGATGAGCAGTTCTGC. It specifies CRALGTSGLTDEQFC.

The rearrangement joins TRBV12-3 or TRBV12-4 to TRBJ1-4, with 7 bases lining up with TRBD1. This CDR3 comprises 14 residues. The DNA of the CDR3 is TGTGTCAGTAGAACAGGGGACGCCAATGAAAAACTGTTTTTT. Translation: CVSRTGDANEKLFF.

This chain uses TRBV11-2 with TRBJ2-1, with D hard to call. Germline loops: CDR1 SGHAT, CDR2 FQNNGV. CDR3 length: 12 amino acids. The CDR3 region is CVNSPSGYEQFF. The CDR3 nucleotides read TGTGTCAACAGCCCCTCCGGATACGAGCAGTTCTTC. Full variable domain (rest looked up from reference TRBV11-2 and TRBJ2-1): EAGVAQSPRYKIIEKRQSVAFWCNPISGHATLYWYQQILGQGPKLLIQFQNNGVVDDSQLPKDRFSAERLKGVDSTLKIQPAKLEDSAVYLCVNSPSGYEQFFGPGTRLTVL.

The chain links TRBV20-1 to TRBJ2-1; possibly TRBD2 for D (6 bases). Germline CDR1 DFQATT, CDR2 SNEGSKA (reference sequence). The CDR3 runs 15 residues. Trimming left V 5 bases short and J 12 bases short, with 26 bases between. CDR3: CSAQSPSRRDYVQFF. As DNA, the CDR3 is TGCAGTGCTCAATCTCCTAGCAGGAGGGATTATGTGCAGTTCTTC.

The DNA of the CDR3 is TGTACCAACACCCCAGAGGGCAGGGGAAGCTCCTACAATGAGCAGTTCTTC. It yields the protein CTNTPEGRGSSYNEQFF. The chain carries TRBV11-2 and TRBJ2-1; tentatively, D is TRBD1 (6 bases). Germline assignment: CDR1 SGHAT and CDR2 FQNNGV. This CDR3 has 17 amino acids.

The chain joins TRBV11-2 to TRBJ2-3; TRBD1 agrees at 11 bases. The length of the CDR3 is 15 residues. Looked up from germline, CDR1 is SGHAT and CDR2 is FQNNGV. The CDR3 DNA reads TGTGTCAGTAGCTCGAGGACAGGGGGCGTGGATACGCAGTATTTT. Its protein product is CVSSSRTGGVDTQYF.

Comment on this clonotype: An end of the junction does not agree with germline; a read error may underlie this. The chain employs TRBV4-1 and TRBJ2-1, with D perhaps matching TRBD1 (6 bases). CDR3 length: 16 residues. The V gene's germline CDR1 is MGHRA and CDR2 YSYEKL. The CDR3 loop is CASSQDRQGIYNEQLF. The CDR3 DNA reads as TGCGCCAGCAGCCAAGACCGGCAGGGGATCTACAATGAGCAGTTGTTC.

Remarks on this clonotype: A read error is likely, as this CDR3 ends without the conserved phenylalanine or tryptophan. This chain links TRBV11-2 with TRBJ2-6; the D call may be TRBD1 or TRBD2 (5 bases each). From germline, CDR1 is SGHAT and CDR2 FQNNGV. The length of the CDR3 is 17 residues. The CDR3 coding sequence is TGTGCCAGCAGCTTAGATCGGTACTCCTCTGGGGGCAACGTCCTGACTTCC. This gives the protein CASSLDRYSSGGNVLTS.

On this clonotype: A read error may produce the germline difference seen at one junction end. J is TRBJ2-3 and V is TRBV6-5, with D perhaps TRBD1 (8 bases). Per the germline V gene, CDR1 is MNHEY and CDR2 is SVGAGI. This CDR3 region has 15 residues. This chain's CDR3 is CSSSGTGRDTDTQYF. DNA of the CDR3: TGTTCCAGCAGCGGGACAGGAAGGGACACAGATACGCAGTATTTT.

Worth noting for this clonotype: Germline and junction disagree at one end, which may indicate a read error. The rearrangement links TRBV6-1 to TRBJ2-1; a weak D match, TRBD1 (5 bases). CDR1 MNHNS and CDR2 SASEGT come from the germline V gene. The CDR3 sequence is 21 residues long. The CDR3 region has the DNA TGTGCTAGCAGTGAGCCCCGGTTAGACTTCTTACTTTCGACAGCCTACAATGAGCAGTTCTTC. This gives the protein CASSEPRLDFLLSTAYNEQFF.

In this sample, this clonotype turned up many times. For the CDR3, the DNA is TGTGCCAGCAGGCTAGCGGAGACCTACGAGCAGTACTTC. Translating gives CASRLAETYEQYF. This chain connects TRBV7-2 to TRBJ2-7, with 7 nucleotides matching TRBD2. Per the germline V gene, CDR1 is SGHTA and CDR2 is FQGNSA. This CDR3 is built from 13 residues. V lost 6 bases and J lost 2; bases outside the gene matches: 4. Complete variable domain (other parts from reference TRBV7-2 and TRBJ2-7): GAGVSQSPSNKVTEKGKDVELRCDPISGHTALYWYRQSLGQGLEFLIYFQGNSAPDKSGLPSDRFSAERTGGSVSTLTIQRTQQEDSAVYLCASRLAETYEQYFGPGTRLTVT.

Comment on this clonotype: Given the absence of the conserved phenylalanine or tryptophan at the CDR3 end, a read error is likely. Because the CDR3's place on the DNA is in doubt, the DNA is left out and the CDR3 is given as listed by TCRdb. The gene calls are TRBV20-1 and TRBJ2-7. Looked up from germline, CDR1 is DFQATT and CDR2 is SNEGSKA (reference sequence). The CDR3 region is 13 residues in length, termini included. CDR3: CSARDRTEYEHYL.

On this clonotype: At one end the junction does not follow the germline gene, possibly because of a read error. The chain carries TRBV6-6 and TRBJ2-7; D tentatively reads TRBD1 or TRBD2 (5 bases each). The germline V gene has CDR1 MNHNY and CDR2 SVGAGI (reference sequence). The CDR3 covers 14 residues. CDR3 nucleotides: TGTACCAGCAGACCCCACGGGACGAACAACGCGCAGCACTTC. It yields the protein CTSRPHGTNNAQHF.

This chain connects TRBV29-1 to TRBJ2-6; perhaps TRBD2 as D (6 bases). Germline loops: CDR1 SQVTM, CDR2 ANQGSEA. The CDR3 length is 16 residues. V was pared by 7 bases and J by 5 bases, with 21 bases between. The CDR3 here is CSAWTLGSAWANVLTF. CDR3 in DNA: TGCAGCGCTTGGACCCTCGGGAGCGCTTGGGCCAACGTCCTGACTTTC.

Regarding this clonotype: A much larger clone differs by one base, so this may be a read error. The chain employs TRBV28 and TRBJ2-2; 9 bases match TRBD1. The CDR3 consists of 17 residues. J was trimmed by 6 bases and V by 7 bases; bases with no gene match: 15. Germline V gene sequence: CDR1 MDHEN, CDR2 SYDVKM. In DNA, the CDR3 is TGTGCCAGCATCCTTAGGAGGACAGGGGTTAGCTCCGGGGAGCTGTTTTTT. It codes for CASILRRTGVSSGELFF.

This sequence joins TRBV20-1 and TRBJ2-2; 15 bases fit TRBD2. The germline V gene has CDR1 DFQATT and CDR2 SNEGSKA (reference sequence). Unmatched junction bases numbered 10, after V lost 8 bases and J lost 3 bases. The CDR3 totals 17 residues. The CDR3 here is CSIPGLAGGRDTGELFF. CDR3 sequence (DNA): TGCAGTATACCGGGACTAGCGGGAGGTCGGGACACCGGGGAGCTGTTTTTT.

This clonotype was recorded only once. Compared with germline, one end of the junction differs, possibly owing to a read error. The chain combines TRBV24-1 with TRBJ2-1, with 9 bases that match TRBD2. CDR1 is KGHDR, CDR2 SFDVKD, per germline. The CDR3 sequence is 17 residues long. CDR3 in DNA: TGTGCCACCAGTTACCAAACCGGGACTAGCACTATCAATGAGCAGTTCTTT. The encoded protein is CATSYQTGTSTINEQFF.

The sample holds many counts of this clonotype. Germline is not matched at one junction end, which may reflect a read error. This rearrangement joins TRBV20-1 to TRBJ2-2; TRBD2 aligns across 15 bases. The V gene's germline CDR1 is DFQATT and CDR2 SNEGSKA (reference sequence). The CDR3 contains 17 residues. The chain's CDR3 is CGAAGLAGGPSTGELFF. The CDR3 nucleotides are TGCGGTGCGGCTGGACTAGCGGGAGGGCCCAGCACCGGGGAGCTGTTTTTT.

Worth noting for this clonotype: With a much larger clone just one base away, this may be a read error. The rearrangement uses TRBV6-4 and TRBJ2-3, with 7 bases that match TRBD2. The CDR3 runs to 15 residues. Germline V gene lookup returns CDR1 MRHNA and CDR2 SNTAGT. The CDR3 DNA sequence: TGTGCCAGCAGTGACGGCGGGAGTGCGGGAGATAAGCAGTATTTT. Translation: CASSDGGSAGDKQYF.

The genes are TRBV19 and TRBJ2-1; possible D gene TRBD2, 5 bases. This CDR3 region has 17 residues. Germline V gene data show CDR1 as LNHDA and CDR2 as SQIVND (reference sequence). Trimming removed 5 bases at V and 12 bases at J, with 29 bases between. The CDR3 DNA sequence: TGTGCCAGTAGTTTTTCCGGTATGGCTAACGGGATTACTATGCAGTTCTTC. Its protein is CASSFSGMANGITMQFF.

This clonotype was recorded once. Compared with germline, one end of the junction differs, possibly owing to a read error. V usage is TRBV5-4 and J usage is TRBJ1-2; D unresolved. The CDR3 runs 11 residues. Germline CDR1 and CDR2: SGHNT and YYREEE (reference sequence). The CDR3 nucleotides are TGTGCCAGCTCATGGGCTGATGGCTATACCTTC. Its translation: CASSWADGYTF.